This TCR beta chain is drawn from a study of T cell responses to AZD1222 COVID-19 vaccine. J lost 7 bases, V lost 4 bases, and 4 bases had no gene match. This CDR3 contains 16 residues. The germline gives CDR1 MNHEY, CDR2 SVGAGI. TCRdb's copy holds only in-frame clones and misses some; the assay was immunoSEQ multiplex PCR. The profile shows fewer than 200,000 clones, 80% to 90% of them singletons. The source was peripheral blood, collected on day 0 of AZD1222 vaccination. This chain uses TRBV6-5 with TRBJ2-1; 16 bases map to TRBD2. This receptor was taken from an adult in good health. In nucleotides, the CDR3 is TGTGCCAGCAGTTTGGGACTAGCGGGAGGGGAAAATGAGCAGTTCTTC. Its protein is CASSLGLAGGENEQFF.